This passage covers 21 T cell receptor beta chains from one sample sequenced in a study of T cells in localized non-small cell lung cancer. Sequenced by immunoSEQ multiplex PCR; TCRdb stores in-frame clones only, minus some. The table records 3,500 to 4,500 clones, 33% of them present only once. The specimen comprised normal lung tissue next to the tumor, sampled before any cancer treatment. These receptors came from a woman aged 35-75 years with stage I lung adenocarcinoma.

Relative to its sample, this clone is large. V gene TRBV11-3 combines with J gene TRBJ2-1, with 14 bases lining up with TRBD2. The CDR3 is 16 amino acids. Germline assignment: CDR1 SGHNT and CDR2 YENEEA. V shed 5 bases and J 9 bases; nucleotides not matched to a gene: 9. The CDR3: CASSTGLAGGRSEQFF. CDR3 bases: TGTGCCAGCAGCACAGGACTAGCGGGGGGCCGGAGTGAGCAGTTCTTC. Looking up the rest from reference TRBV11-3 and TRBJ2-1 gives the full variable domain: EAGVVQSPRYKIIEKKQPVAFWCNPISGHNTLYWYLQNLGQGPELLIRYENEEAVDDSQLPKDRFSAERLKGVDSTLKIQPAELGDSAVYLCASSTGLAGGRSEQFFGPGTRLTVL.

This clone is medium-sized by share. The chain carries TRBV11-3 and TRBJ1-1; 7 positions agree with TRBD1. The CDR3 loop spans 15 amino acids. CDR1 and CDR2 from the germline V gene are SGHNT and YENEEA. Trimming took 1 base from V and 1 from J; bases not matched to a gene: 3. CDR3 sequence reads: CASSLGAGGNTEAFF. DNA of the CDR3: TGTGCCAGCAGCTTAGGTGCAGGGGGGAACACTGAAGCTTTCTTT.

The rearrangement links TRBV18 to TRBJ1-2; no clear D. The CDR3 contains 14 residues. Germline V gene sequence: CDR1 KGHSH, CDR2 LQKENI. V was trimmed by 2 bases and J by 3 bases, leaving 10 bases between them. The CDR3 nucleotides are TGTGCCAGCTCACCAGGGCGGGCGGACTATGGCTACACCTTC. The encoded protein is CASSPGRADYGYTF.

In DNA, the CDR3 is TGTGCCTGGAGTGTATCTTCCGCAGCCAGCTATGGCTACACCTTC. Translation gives CAWSVSSAASYGYTF. The rearrangement uses TRBV30 and TRBJ1-2; D unresolved. Trimming cost V 0 bases and J 4 bases, with 15 bases left between them. Germline V CDR1 and CDR2: GTSNPN, SVGIG (reference sequence). This CDR3 comprises 15 residues.

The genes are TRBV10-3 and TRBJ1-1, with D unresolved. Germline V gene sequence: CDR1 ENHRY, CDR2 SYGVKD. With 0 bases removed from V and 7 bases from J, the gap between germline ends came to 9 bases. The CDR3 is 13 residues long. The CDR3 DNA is TGTGCCATCAGTGAGTCAAACCAGAGTGAAGCTTTCTTT. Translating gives CAISESNQSEAFF.

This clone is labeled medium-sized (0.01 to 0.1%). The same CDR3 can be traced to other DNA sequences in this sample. CDR3 in DNA: TGTGCCAGCAGCTTAGTATGGGATCAAGAGACCCAGTACTTC. It is translated as CASSLVWDQETQYF. This chain uses TRBV11-3 with TRBJ2-5; D is unclear. Germline CDR1 reads SGHNT; CDR2 reads YENEEA. The V and J ends lost 1 base and 2 bases respectively, with 8 bases between them. This CDR3 region has 14 residues.

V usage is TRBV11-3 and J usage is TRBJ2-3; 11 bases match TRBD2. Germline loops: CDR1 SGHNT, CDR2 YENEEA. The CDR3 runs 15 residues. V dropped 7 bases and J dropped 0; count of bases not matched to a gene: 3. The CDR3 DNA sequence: TGTGCCAGCACTAGACTAGCGGGAAGCACAGATACGCAGTATTTT. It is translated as CASTRLAGSTDTQYF.

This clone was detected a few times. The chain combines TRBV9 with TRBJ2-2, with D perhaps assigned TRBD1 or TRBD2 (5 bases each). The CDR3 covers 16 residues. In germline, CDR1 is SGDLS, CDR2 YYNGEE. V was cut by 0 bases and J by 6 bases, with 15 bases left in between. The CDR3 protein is CASSVEAGTRAGELFF. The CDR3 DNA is TGTGCCAGCAGCGTAGAGGCAGGGACGAGGGCCGGGGAGCTGTTTTTT.

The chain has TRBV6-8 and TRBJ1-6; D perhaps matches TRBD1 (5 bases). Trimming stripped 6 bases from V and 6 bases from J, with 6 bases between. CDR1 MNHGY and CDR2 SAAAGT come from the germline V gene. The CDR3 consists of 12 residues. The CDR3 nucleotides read TGTGCCAGCAGAAGGGGTAATTCACCCCTCCACTTT. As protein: CASRRGNSPLHF.

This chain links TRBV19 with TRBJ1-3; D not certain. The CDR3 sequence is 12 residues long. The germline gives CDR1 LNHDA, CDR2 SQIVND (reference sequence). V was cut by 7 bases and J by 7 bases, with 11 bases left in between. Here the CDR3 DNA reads TGTGCCAGTACACGACCCACGAACACCATATATTTT. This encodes CASTRPTNTIYF.

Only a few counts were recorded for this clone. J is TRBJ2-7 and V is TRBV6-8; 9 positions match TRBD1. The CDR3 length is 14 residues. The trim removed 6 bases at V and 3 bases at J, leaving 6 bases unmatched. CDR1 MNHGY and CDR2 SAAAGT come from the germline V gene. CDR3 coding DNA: TGTGCCAGCAGGCCTACGGGACAGGGCTACGAGCAGTACTTC. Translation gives CASRPTGQGYEQYF.

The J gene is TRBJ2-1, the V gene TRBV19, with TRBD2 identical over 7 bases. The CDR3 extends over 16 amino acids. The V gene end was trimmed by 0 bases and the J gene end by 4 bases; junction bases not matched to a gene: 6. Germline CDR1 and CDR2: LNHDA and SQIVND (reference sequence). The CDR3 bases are TGTGCCAGTAGTATAGATGCGGGGGAACCATACAATGAGCAGTTCTTC. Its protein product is CASSIDAGEPYNEQFF.

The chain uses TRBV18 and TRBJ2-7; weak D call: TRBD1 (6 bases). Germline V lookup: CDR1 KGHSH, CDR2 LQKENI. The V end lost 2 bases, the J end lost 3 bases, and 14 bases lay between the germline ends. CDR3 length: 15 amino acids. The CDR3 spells CASSPGGQLLYEQYF. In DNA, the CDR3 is TGTGCCAGCTCACCAGGGGGACAACTTCTCTACGAGCAGTACTTC.

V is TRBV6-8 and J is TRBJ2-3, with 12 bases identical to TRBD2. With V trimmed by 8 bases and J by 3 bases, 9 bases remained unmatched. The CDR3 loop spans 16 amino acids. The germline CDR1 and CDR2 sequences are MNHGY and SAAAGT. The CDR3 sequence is CASRLAGDAGTDTQYF. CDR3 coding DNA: TGTGCCAGCCGACTAGCGGGAGATGCGGGAACAGATACGCAGTATTTT.

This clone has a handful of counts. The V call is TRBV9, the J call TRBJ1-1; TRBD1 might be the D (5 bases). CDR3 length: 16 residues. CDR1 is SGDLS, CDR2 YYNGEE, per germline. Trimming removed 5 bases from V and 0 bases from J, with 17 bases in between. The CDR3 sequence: CASSPQDTILNTEAFF. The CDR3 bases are TGTGCCAGCAGTCCGCAGGACACAATATTGAACACTGAAGCTTTCTTT.

CDR3 DNA sequence: TGTGCCAGTAGTATAGATGGGGGAAGGGAGCATCAGCCCCAGCATTTT. It encodes CASSIDGGREHQPQHF. The rearrangement links TRBV19 to TRBJ1-5, with TRBD1 as a possible D gene (5 bases). The V gene's germline CDR1 is LNHDA and CDR2 SQIVND (reference sequence). The CDR3 length is 16 residues. Trimming cost V 0 bases and J 5 bases, with 14 bases left between them.

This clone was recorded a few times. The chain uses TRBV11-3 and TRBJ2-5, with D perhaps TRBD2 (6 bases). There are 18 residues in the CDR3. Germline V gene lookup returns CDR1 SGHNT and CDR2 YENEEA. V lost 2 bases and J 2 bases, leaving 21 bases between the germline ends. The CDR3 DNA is TGTGCCAGCAGCTTACGGGTGGGGGGAGGACGGATTCAAGAGACCCAGTACTTC. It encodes CASSLRVGGGRIQETQYF.

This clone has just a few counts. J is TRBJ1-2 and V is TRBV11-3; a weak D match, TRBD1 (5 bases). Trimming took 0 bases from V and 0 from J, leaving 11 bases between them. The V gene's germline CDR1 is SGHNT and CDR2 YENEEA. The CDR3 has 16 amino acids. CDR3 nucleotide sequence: TGTGCCAGCAGCTTAGAGCCGGGGCCTTCTAACTATGGCTACACCTTC. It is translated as CASSLEPGPSNYGYTF. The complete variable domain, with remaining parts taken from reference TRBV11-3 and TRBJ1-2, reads EAGVVQSPRYKIIEKKQPVAFWCNPISGHNTLYWYLQNLGQGPELLIRYENEEAVDDSQLPKDRFSAERLKGVDSTLKIQPAELGDSAVYLCASSLEPGPSNYGYTFGSGTRLTVV.

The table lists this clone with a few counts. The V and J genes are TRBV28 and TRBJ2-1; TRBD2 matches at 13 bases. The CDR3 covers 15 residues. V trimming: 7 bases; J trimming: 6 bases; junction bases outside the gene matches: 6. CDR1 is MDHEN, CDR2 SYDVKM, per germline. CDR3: CASTLGLAGTNEQFF. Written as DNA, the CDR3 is TGTGCCAGCACCCTGGGACTAGCGGGAACCAATGAGCAGTTCTTC. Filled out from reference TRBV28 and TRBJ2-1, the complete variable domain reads DVKVTQSSRYLVKRTGEKVFLECVQDMDHENMFWYRQDPGLGLRLIYFSYDVKMKEKGDIPEGYSVSREKKERFSLILESASTNQTSMYLCASTLGLAGTNEQFFGPGTRLTVL.

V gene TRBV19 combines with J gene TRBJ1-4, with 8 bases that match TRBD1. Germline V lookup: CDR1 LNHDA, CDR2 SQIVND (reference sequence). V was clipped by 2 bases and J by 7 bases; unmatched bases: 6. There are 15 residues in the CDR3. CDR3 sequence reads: CASSIIRQGTEKLFF. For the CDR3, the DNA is TGTGCCAGTAGTATAATTAGACAGGGGACTGAAAAACTGTTTTTT. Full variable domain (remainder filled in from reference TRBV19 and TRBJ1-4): DGGITQSPKYLFRKEGQNVTLSCEQNLNHDAMYWYRQDPGQGLRLIYYSQIVNDFQKGDIAEGYSVSREKKESFPLTVTSAQKNPTAFYLCASSIIRQGTEKLFFGSGTQLSVL.

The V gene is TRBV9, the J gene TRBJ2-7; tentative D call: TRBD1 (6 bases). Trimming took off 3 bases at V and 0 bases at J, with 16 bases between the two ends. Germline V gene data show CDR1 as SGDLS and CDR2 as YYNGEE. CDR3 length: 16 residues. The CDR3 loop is CASSARQVGPSYEQYF. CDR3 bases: TGTGCCAGCAGCGCCCGACAGGTAGGACCCTCCTACGAGCAGTACTTC.